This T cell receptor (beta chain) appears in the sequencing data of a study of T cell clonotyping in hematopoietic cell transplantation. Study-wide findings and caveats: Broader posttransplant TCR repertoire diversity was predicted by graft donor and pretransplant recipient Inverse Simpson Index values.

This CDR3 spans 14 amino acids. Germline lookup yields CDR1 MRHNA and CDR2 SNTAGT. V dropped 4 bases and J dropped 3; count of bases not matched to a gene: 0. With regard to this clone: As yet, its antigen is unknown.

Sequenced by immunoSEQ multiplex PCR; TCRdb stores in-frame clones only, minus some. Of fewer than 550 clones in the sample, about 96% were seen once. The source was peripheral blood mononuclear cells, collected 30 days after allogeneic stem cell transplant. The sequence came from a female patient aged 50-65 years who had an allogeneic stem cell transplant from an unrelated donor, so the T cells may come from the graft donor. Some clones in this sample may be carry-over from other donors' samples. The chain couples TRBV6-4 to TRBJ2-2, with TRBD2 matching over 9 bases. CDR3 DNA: TGTGCCAGCAGTGCTAGCGGGGACACCGGGGAGCTGTTTTTT. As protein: CASSASGDTGELFF.